This T cell receptor beta chain appears in the sequencing data of a study of blood T cell repertoires in COVID-19. Per germline, CDR1 SGHTA and CDR2 FQGTGA. This CDR3 has 14 amino acids. Trimming took off 1 base at V and 0 bases at J, with 6 bases between the two ends. TCRdb's copy holds only in-frame clones and misses some; the assay was immunoSEQ multiplex PCR. The repertoire holds about 95,000 clones, with roughly 79% as singletons. Seattle-derived patients entered the study during active infection and were followed longitudinally. Sequences were obtained from peripheral blood. V is TRBV7-3 and J is TRBJ1-2, with D hard to call. This clonotype was obtained from a man of 80 years or more with COVID-19, enrolled during active disease. The DNA for the CDR3 is TGTGCCAGCAGCTTAAGCCCAGCTAACTATGGCTACACCTTC. It translates to CASSLSPANYGYTF.